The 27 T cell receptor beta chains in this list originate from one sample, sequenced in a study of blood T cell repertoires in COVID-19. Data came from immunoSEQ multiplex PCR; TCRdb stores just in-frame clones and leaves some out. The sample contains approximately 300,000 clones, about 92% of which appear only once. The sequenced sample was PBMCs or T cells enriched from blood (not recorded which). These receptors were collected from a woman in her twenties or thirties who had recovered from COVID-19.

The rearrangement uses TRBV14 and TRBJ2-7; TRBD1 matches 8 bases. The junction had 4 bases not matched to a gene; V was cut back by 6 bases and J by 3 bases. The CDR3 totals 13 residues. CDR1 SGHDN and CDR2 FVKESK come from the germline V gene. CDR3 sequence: CASRRTGIYEQYF. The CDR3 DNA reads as TGTGCCAGCAGGCGGACAGGGATCTACGAGCAGTACTTC. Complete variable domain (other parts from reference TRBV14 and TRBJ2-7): EAGVTQFPSHSVIEKGQTVTLRCDPISGHDNLYWYRRVMGKEIKFLLHFVKESKQDESGMPNNRFLAERTGGTYSTLKVQPAELEDSGVYFCASRRTGIYEQYFGPGTRLTVT.

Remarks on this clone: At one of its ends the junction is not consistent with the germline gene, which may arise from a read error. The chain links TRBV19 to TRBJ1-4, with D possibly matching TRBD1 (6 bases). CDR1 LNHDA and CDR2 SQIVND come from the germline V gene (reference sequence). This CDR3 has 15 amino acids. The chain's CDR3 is CASSIATGYNEKLFF. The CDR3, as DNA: TGTGCCAGTAGCATAGCGACAGGCTATAATGAAAAACTGTTTTTT.

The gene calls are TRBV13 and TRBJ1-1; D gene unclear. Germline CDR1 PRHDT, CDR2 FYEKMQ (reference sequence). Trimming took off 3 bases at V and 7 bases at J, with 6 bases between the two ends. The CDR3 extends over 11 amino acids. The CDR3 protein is CASSLNGEAFF. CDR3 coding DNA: TGTGCCAGCAGCTTGAACGGTGAAGCTTTCTTT.

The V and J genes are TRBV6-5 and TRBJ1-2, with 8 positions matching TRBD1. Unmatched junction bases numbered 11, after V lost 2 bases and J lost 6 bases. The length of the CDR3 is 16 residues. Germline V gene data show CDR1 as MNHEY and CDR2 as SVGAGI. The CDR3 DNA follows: TGTGCCAGCAGTTACGCCGTGGCAGGGGGCGAGAATGGCTACACCTTC. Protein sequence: CASSYAVAGGENGYTF.

CDR3 amino acids: CASSPGGQGSYNEQFF. The DNA of the CDR3 is TGCGCCAGCAGCCCGGGTGGGCAGGGCTCCTACAATGAGCAGTTCTTC. The chain couples TRBV5-1 to TRBJ2-1; D might be TRBD1 (5 bases). This CDR3 has 16 residues. Trimming left V 4 bases short and J 0 bases short, with 14 bases between. Per the germline V gene, CDR1 is SGHRS and CDR2 is YFSETQ.

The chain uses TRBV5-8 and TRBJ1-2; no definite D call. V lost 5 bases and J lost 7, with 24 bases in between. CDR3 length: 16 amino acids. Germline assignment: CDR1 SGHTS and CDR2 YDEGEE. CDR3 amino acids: CASSPVGRASEGGYTF. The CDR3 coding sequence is TGTGCCAGCAGTCCCGTGGGCCGAGCCTCCGAGGGTGGCTACACCTTC.

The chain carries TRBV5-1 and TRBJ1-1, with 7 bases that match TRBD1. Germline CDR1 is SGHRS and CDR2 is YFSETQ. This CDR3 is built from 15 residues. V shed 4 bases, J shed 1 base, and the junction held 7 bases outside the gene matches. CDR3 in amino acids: CASSLWTGPNTEAFF. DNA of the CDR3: TGCGCCAGCAGCCTATGGACAGGTCCGAACACTGAAGCTTTCTTT. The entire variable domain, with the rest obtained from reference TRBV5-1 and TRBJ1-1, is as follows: KAGVTQTPRYLIKTRGQQVTLSCSPISGHRSVSWYQQTPGQGLQFLFEYFSETQRNKGNFPGRFSGRQFSNSRSEMNVSTLELGDSALYLCASSLWTGPNTEAFFGQGTRLTVV.

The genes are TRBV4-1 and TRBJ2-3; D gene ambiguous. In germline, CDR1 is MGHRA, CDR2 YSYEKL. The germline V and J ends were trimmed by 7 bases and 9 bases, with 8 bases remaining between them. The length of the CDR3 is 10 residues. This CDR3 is CASKDTTQYF. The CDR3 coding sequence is TGCGCCAGCAAAGATACAACGCAGTATTTT.

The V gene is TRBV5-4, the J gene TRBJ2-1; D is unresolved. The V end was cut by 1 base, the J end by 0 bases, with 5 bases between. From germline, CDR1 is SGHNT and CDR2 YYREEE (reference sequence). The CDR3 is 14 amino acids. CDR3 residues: CASSLSSSYNEQFF. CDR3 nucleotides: TGTGCCAGCAGCTTGTCGAGCTCCTACAATGAGCAGTTCTTC. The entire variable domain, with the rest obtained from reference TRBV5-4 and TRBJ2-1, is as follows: ETGVTQSPTHLIKTRGQQVTLRCSSQSGHNTVSWYQQALGQGPQFIFQYYREEENGRGNFPPRFSGLQFPNYSSELNVNALELDDSALYLCASSLSSSYNEQFFGPGTRLTVL.

CDR3 nucleotide sequence: TGTGCCAGCAGCTCAGGGGAGAACACTGAAGCTTTCTTT. Protein sequence: CASSSGENTEAFF. This chain links TRBV28 with TRBJ1-1; D possibly corresponds to TRBD1 (6 bases). The CDR3 runs 13 residues. CDR1 and CDR2 from the germline V gene are MDHEN and SYDVKM. Trimming stripped 6 bases from V and 1 base from J, with 9 bases between.

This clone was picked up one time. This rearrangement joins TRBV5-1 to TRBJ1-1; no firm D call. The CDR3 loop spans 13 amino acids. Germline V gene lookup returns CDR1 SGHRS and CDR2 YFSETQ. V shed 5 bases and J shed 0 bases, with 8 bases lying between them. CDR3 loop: CASSSQMNTEAFF. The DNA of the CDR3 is TGCGCCAGCAGTTCCCAGATGAACACTGAAGCTTTCTTT.

CDR3 residues: CASSPTSGGAFVGELFF. Here the CDR3 DNA reads TGTGCCAGCAGCCCCACTAGCGGGGGGGCCTTTGTCGGGGAGCTGTTTTTT. The rearrangement joins TRBV11-2 to TRBJ2-2; 13 bases align to TRBD2. The V gene's germline CDR1 is SGHAT and CDR2 FQNNGV. V lost 5 bases to trimming and J lost 7 bases; unmatched junction nucleotides: 10. The CDR3 consists of 17 residues.

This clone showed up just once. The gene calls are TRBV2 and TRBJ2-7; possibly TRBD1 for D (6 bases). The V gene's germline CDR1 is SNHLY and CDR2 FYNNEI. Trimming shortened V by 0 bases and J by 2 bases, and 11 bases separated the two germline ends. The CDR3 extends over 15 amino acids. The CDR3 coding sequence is TGTGCCAGCAGTGAAGCTTTGGGGACACCCTACGAGCAGTACTTC. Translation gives CASSEALGTPYEQYF.

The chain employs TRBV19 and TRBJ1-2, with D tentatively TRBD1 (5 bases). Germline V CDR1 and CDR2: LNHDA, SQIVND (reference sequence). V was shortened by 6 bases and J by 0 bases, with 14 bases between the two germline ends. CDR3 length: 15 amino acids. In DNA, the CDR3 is TGTGCCAGTAGCCGCGGGACTGGAGCTAACTATGGCTACACCTTC. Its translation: CASSRGTGANYGYTF.

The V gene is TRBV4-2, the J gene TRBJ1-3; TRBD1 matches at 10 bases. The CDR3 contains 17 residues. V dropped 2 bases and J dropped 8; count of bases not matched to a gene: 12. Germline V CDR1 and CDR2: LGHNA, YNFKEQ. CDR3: CASSQSGTGVGGDTIYF. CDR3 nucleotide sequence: TGTGCCAGCAGCCAAAGCGGGACAGGGGTTGGAGGAGACACCATATATTTT.

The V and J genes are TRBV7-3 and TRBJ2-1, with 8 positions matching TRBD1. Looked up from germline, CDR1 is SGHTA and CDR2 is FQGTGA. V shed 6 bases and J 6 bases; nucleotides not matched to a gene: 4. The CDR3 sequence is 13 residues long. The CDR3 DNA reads TGTGCCAGCAGACCCGGACAGGGCAATGAGCAGTTCTTC. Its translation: CASRPGQGNEQFF.

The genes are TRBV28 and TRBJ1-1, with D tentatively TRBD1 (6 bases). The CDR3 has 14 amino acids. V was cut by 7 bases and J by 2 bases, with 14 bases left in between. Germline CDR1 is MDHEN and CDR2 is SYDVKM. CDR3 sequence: CASTTGGRNTEAFF. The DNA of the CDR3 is TGTGCCAGCACCACCGGGGGGCGAAACACTGAAGCTTTCTTT.

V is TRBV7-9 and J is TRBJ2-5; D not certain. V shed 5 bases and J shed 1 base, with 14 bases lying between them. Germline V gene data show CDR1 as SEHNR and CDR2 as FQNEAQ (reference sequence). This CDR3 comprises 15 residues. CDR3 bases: TGTGCCAGCAGCCGGGTTGTCAGTCTCCAAGAGACCCAGTACTTC. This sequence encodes CASSRVVSLQETQYF.

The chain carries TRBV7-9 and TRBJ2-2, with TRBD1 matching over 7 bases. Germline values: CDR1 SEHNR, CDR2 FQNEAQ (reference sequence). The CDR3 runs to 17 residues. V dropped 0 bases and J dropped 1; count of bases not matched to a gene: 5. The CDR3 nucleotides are TGTGCCAGCAGCTTAGCCACCGGGACAGTGAACACCGGGGAGCTGTTTTTT. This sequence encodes CASSLATGTVNTGELFF.

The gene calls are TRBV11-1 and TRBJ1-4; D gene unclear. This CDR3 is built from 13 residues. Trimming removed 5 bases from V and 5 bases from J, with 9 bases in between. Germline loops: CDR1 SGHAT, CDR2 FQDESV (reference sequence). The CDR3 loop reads CASSRAGNEKLFF. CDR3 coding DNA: TGTGCCAGCAGCCGAGCGGGCAATGAAAAACTGTTTTTT. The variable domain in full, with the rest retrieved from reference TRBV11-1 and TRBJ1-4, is EAEVAQSPRYKITEKSQAVAFWCDPISGHATLYWYRQILGQGPELLVQFQDESVVDDSQLPKDRFSAERLKGVDSTLKIQPAELGDSAMYLCASSRAGNEKLFFGSGTQLSVL.

In DNA form, the CDR3 reads TGCAGTGCTAGTTCATTAGGGGGCGAGAACACTGAAGCTTTCTTT. Amino acids: CSASSLGGENTEAFF. This chain uses TRBV20-1 with TRBJ1-1, with 7 nucleotides matching TRBD1. J gave up 1 base and V 3 bases, and 8 bases lay outside the gene matches. CDR1 is DFQATT, CDR2 SNEGSKA, per germline (reference sequence). The CDR3 sequence is 15 residues long.

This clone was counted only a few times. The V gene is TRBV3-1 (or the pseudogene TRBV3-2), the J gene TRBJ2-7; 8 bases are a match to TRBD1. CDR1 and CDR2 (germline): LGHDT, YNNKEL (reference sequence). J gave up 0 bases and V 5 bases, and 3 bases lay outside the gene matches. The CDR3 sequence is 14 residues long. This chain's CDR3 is CASSLQGVSYEQYF. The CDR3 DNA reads TGTGCCAGCAGCTTACAGGGGGTCTCCTACGAGCAGTACTTC.

CDR3 in amino acids: CASSQNRLGQPQHF. The CDR3, as DNA: TGTGCCAGCAGTCAGAACAGGTTGGGTCAGCCCCAGCATTTT. The chain has TRBV27 and TRBJ1-5, with D possibly matching TRBD1 (5 bases). V was clipped by 5 bases and J by 6 bases, with 14 bases between them. CDR1 is MNHEY and CDR2 is SMNVEV in the germline V gene (reference sequence). The CDR3 loop spans 14 amino acids.

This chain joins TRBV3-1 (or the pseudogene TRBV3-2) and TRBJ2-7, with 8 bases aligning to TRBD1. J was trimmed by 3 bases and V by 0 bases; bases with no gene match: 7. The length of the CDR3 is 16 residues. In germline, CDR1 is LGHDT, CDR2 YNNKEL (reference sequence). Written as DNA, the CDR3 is TGTGCCAGCAGCCAAGACCTTTGGACAGGGATCTACGAGCAGTACTTC. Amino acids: CASSQDLWTGIYEQYF.

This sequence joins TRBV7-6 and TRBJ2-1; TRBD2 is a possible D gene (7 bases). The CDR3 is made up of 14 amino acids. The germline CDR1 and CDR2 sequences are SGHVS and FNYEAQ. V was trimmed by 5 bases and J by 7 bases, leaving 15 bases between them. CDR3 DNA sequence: TGTGCCAGCAGCCCCCGGGGGGCCTTTAATGAGCAGTTCTTC. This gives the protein CASSPRGAFNEQFF.

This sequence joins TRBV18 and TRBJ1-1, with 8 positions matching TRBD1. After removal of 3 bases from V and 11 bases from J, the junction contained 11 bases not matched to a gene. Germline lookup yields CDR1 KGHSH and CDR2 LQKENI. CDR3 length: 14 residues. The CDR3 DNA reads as TGTGCCAGCTCACCGGGAGGGACAGGTCTGGCCGCTTTCTTT. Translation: CASSPGGTGLAAFF.

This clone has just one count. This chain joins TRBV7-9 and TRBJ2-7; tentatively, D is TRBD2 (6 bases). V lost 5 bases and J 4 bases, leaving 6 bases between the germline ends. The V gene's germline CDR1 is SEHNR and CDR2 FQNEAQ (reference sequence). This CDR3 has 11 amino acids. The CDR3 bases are TGTGCCAGCAGCCGGGAGTACGAGCAGTACTTC. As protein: CASSREYEQYF. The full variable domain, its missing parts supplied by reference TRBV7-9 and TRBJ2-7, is DTGVSQNPRHKITKRGQNVTFRCDPISEHNRLYWYRQTLGQGPEFLTYFQNEAQLEKSRLLSDRFSAERPKGSFSTLEIQRTEQGDSAMYLCASSREYEQYFGPGTRLTVT.